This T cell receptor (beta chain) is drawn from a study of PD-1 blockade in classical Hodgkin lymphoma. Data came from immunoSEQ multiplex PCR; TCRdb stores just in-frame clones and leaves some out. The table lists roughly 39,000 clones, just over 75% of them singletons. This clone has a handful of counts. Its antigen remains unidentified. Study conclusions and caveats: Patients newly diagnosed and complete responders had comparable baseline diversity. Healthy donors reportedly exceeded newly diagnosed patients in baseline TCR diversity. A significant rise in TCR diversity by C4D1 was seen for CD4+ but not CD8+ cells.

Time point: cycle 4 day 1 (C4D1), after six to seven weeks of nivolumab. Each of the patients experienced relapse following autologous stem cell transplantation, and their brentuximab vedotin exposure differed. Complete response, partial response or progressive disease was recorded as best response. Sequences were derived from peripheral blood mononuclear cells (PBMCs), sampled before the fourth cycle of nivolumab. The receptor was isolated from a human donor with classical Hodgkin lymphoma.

The CDR3 bases are TGCAGCCTCGGGAGGGGACCCTACAATGAGCAGTTCTTC. Encoded protein: CSLGRGPYNEQFF. The chain employs TRBV29-1 and TRBJ2-1, with 8 bases fitting TRBD2. The CDR3 contains 13 residues. V shed 8 bases, J shed 2 bases, and the junction held 5 bases outside the gene matches. Germline V lookup: CDR1 SQVTM, CDR2 ANQGSEA.